This TCR beta chain came from a study of Graves' ophthalmopathy and Graves' hyperthyroidism. Hyperthyroidism showing no ophthalmopathy within 18 months of follow-up was stable. Looked up from germline, CDR1 is LGHDT and CDR2 is YNNKEL (reference sequence). This CDR3 has 14 residues. Trimming took off 2 bases at V and 6 bases at J, with 8 bases between the two ends. The study amplified TCR beta CDR3 regions using RNA transcripts. Second-round multiplex PCR came after first-round RT-PCR with HTBI primers. MiXCR was run by TCRdb on the multiplex PCR reads, yielding one entry per CDR3 protein. The data show some 350,000 distinct CDR3 sequences, with about 18% seen just once and 2% to 2.5% held by the top ten. This clonotype was counted ten times or more.

V usage is TRBV3-1 and J usage is TRBJ1-6; D gene ambiguous. The sample taken for sequencing was peripheral blood. This receptor was identified in an adult woman with stable Graves' hyperthyroidism. CDR3 loop: CASSQREANSPLHF. The CDR3 DNA sequence: TGTGCCAGCAGCCAACGGGAGGCTAATTCACCCCTCCACTTT.